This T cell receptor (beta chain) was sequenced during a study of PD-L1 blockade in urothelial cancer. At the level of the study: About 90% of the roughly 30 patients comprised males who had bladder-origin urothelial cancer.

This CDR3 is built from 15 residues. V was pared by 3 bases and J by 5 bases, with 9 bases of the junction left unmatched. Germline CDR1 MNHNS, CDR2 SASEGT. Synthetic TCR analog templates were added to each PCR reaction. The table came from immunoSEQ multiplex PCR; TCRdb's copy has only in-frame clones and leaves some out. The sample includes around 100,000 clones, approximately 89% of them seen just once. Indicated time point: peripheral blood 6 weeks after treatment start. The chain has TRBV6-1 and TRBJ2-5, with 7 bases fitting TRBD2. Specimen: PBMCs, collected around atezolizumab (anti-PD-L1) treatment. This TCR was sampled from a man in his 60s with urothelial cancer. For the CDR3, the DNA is TGTGCCAGCAGTGACGGGGGGACTATTGCGGAGACCCAGTACTTC. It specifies CASSDGGTIAETQYF.